This T cell receptor (beta chain) was found in a study of T-cell memory formation after mild COVID-19. This clonotype was counted ten times or more. Germline V gives CDR1 SGHTA, CDR2 FQGNSA. The CDR3 consists of 16 residues. The ends lost 4 bases at V and 4 bases at J; junction bases unmatched: 6. 5'RACE primed from the constant segment yielded TCR alpha and TCR beta cDNA libraries bearing sample barcodes and UMIs. TCRdb redid the calling of the 5' RACE reads with MiXCR, one entry per CDR3 protein. The table includes roughly 340,000 distinct CDR3 sequences, 15% to 20% detected once. This receptor was taken from a man aged 18 to 30 who had mild COVID-19 (a few samples of this study predate the infection). Cell type and time point are not known. This chain joins TRBV7-2 and TRBJ2-1; 11 bases agree with TRBD2. Sample: PBMCs or a T cell subset sorted from them (not recorded which). The CDR3 region is CASSSPTSGAYNEQFF. CDR3 nucleotide sequence: TGTGCCAGCAGCTCGCCGACTAGCGGGGCTTACAATGAGCAGTTCTTC.